A selection of T cell receptor beta chains follows, all from one sample in a study of Ad26.COV2.S vaccination and SARS-CoV-2 variants. Method: immunoSEQ multiplex PCR; TCRdb's copy keeps in-frame clones and lacks some. The sample shows roughly 450,000 clones, about nine tenths of them seen only once. The source was peripheral blood, collected in a trial of Ad26.COV2.S vaccine versus placebo. Source of these receptors: a person between 18 and 59 years old who received the Ad26.COV2.S COVID-19 vaccine or a placebo. The CDR3 runs from the conserved cysteine through the conserved F or W. The D gene is left open where the match is weak. Expanded clones get a size class; other rows say once, few or many, or leave the size out.

d_call,clone_size,v_call,j_call,cdr3_aa,cdr3_nt
-,-,TRBV11-1,TRBJ1-2,CASSLERWTNYGYTF,TGTGCCAGCAGCTTAGAACGGTGGACCAACTATGGCTACACCTTC
-,-,TRBV5-5,TRBJ1-6,CASSQDSYLMALHF,TGTGCCAGCAGCCAAGACAGCTATCTCATGGCCCTCCACTTT
TRBD2,-,TRBV27,TRBJ2-1,CASSVPGLAGYNEQFF,TGTGCCAGCAGTGTCCCGGGACTAGCGGGTTACAATGAGCAGTTCTTC
-,-,TRBV9,TRBJ2-3,CASSVSSTDTQYF,TGTGCCAGCAGCGTATCTAGCACAGATACGCAGTATTTT
-,-,TRBV3-1/TRBV3-2,TRBJ2-1,CASSQDSGTYNEQFF,TGTGCCAGCAGCCAAGATAGCGGAACCTACAATGAGCAGTTCTTC
TRBD1,once,TRBV6-6,TRBJ2-1,CASRHRDRVFNEQFF,TGTGCCAGCAGACACCGGGACAGGGTGTTCAATGAGCAGTTCTTC
-,-,TRBV7-8,TRBJ1-4,CASSLAAGSEKLFF,TGTGCCAGCAGCTTAGCCGCAGGGAGCGAAAAACTGTTTTTT
-,-,TRBV19,TRBJ2-6,CASSIMEGWANVLTF,TGTGCCAGTAGTATAATGGAGGGCTGGGCCAACGTCCTGACTTTC
-,-,TRBV21-1,TRBJ2-5,CASTPPFSGNRRETQYF,TGTGCCAGCACCCCACCCTTTAGCGGAAACCGACGGGAGACCCAGTACTTC
TRBD1,-,TRBV5-4,TRBJ2-5,CASSRDSQETQYF,TGTGCCAGCAGCAGGGACAGTCAAGAGACCCAGTACTTC
TRBD1,-,TRBV7-9,TRBJ2-7,CASSWGQGNYEQYF,TGTGCCAGCAGCTGGGGACAGGGCAACTACGAGCAGTACTTC
-,-,TRBV18,TRBJ1-3,CASSPTQTTGNTIYF,TGTGCCAGCTCACCAACTCAGACAACTGGAAACACCATATATTTT
-,-,TRBV19,TRBJ2-5,CASSIDGGLQETQYF,TGTGCCAGTAGTATCGACGGAGGCCTCCAAGAGACCCAGTACTTC
-,-,TRBV4-3,TRBJ2-3,CASSQGWGEETDTQYF,TGCGCCAGCAGCCAAGGTTGGGGCGAGGAAACAGATACGCAGTATTTT
TRBD2,-,TRBV4-3,TRBJ2-7,CASSQGLAGVNEQYF,TGCGCCAGCAGCCAAGGGTTAGCGGGAGTCAACGAGCAGTACTTC
-,-,TRBV27,TRBJ1-1,CASRSGIYTEAFF,TGTGCCAGCAGATCAGGGATCTACACTGAAGCTTTCTTT
-,-,TRBV5-4,TRBJ2-7,CASSLQQGYEQYF,TGTGCCAGCAGCTTGCAGCAGGGCTACGAGCAGTACTTC
-,-,TRBV27,TRBJ2-1,CASSLSVMGAEQFF,TGTGCCAGCAGTTTATCGGTTATGGGGGCTGAGCAGTTCTTC
-,-,TRBV19,TRBJ1-3,CASRRESSGNTIYF,TGTGCCAGTAGACGGGAGAGCTCTGGAAACACCATATATTTT
TRBD2,once,TRBV4-1,TRBJ2-7,CASSQVPGLDEQYF,TGCGCCAGCAGCCAAGTTCCCGGACTAGACGAGCAGTACTTC
-,-,TRBV5-1,TRBJ2-3,CASSLDGGWRDTQYF,TGCGCCAGCAGCTTGGACGGGGGCTGGCGGGATACGCAGTATTTT
-,-,TRBV20-1,TRBJ2-7,CSATGLDEQYF,TGCAGCGCCACGGGCCTCGACGAGCAGTACTTC
-,-,TRBV10-3,TRBJ1-1,CAISESTARMNTEAFF,TGTGCCATCAGTGAGTCAACAGCCCGAATGAACACTGAAGCTTTCTTT
TRBD1,-,TRBV9,TRBJ2-5,CASSFRDRGWRETQYF,TGTGCCAGCAGCTTTAGGGACAGGGGTTGGAGGGAGACCCAGTACTTC
TRBD1,-,TRBV15,TRBJ2-4,CATSRGDKGQGQKNIQYF,TGTGCCACCAGCAGAGGGGATAAGGGACAGGGGCAAAAAAACATTCAGTACTTC
TRBD1,-,TRBV5-1,TRBJ1-1,CASSPGTGRMNTEAFF,TGCGCCAGCAGCCCCGGGACAGGGCGAATGAACACTGAAGCTTTCTTT
TRBD1,-,TRBV19,TRBJ1-2,CASSPGTGASNYGYTF,TGTGCCAGTAGCCCCGGGACAGGGGCTTCTAACTATGGCTACACCTTC
-,-,TRBV19,TRBJ2-4,CASSILGTLAKNIQYF,TGTGCCAGTAGTATACTAGGCACTCTAGCCAAAAACATTCAGTACTTC
-,-,TRBV30,TRBJ1-1,CAWSGTVASTEAFF,TGTGCCTGGAGTGGGACGGTCGCGTCCACTGAAGCTTTCTTT
-,-,TRBV18,TRBJ1-2,CASSPSRDTDGYTF,TGTGCCAGCTCACCGTCCCGGGACACGGATGGCTACACCTTC
-,-,TRBV27,TRBJ1-2,CASSLKALYGYTF,TGTGCCAGCAGTTTAAAAGCCCTGTATGGCTACACCTTC
-,-,TRBV29-1,TRBJ2-7,CSVEVQSYEQYF,TGCAGCGTTGAAGTCCAATCTTACGAGCAGTACTTC
TRBD1,-,TRBV7-8,TRBJ1-1,CASSLGGQGVPRTEAFF,TGTGCCAGCAGCTTAGGAGGACAGGGGGTACCAAGGACTGAAGCTTTCTTT
-,-,TRBV18,TRBJ2-2,CASSPPFHYTGELFF,TGTGCCAGCTCACCACCCTTTCACTACACCGGGGAGCTGTTTTTT